The TCR beta chain described here comes from a study of post-analysis software for immune sequencing data. Study summary: Secondary progressive, relapsing-remitting and progressive-relapsing multiple sclerosis were among the included disease courses. General study points: Included in a set of roughly five TRBV segments more frequent in patients than controls were TRBV5-6, TRBV5-1 and TRBV20-1. Samples from a shared batch, those prepared together, strongly co-clustered by F measure. Normalized Chao1 diversity was significantly reduced in patients versus controls.

The CDR3 is 17 residues long. The TCR beta cDNA libraries carried unique molecular identifiers. T cells, about 0.95 to 10 million of them, yielded roughly 0.5 million cDNA molecules. A single record per CDR3 protein comes from TCRdb applying MiXCR to the PCR reads. The sample contains some 890,000 distinct CDR3 sequences, around 53% of which appear only once. As regards this clonotype: The antigen remains unidentified.

This clonotype was sampled from a girl aged 10-17 years with multiple sclerosis. Specimen: blood. The chain has TRBV21-1 and TRBJ2-4; the D call TRBD1 from the table was never checked on the DNA. The DNA matches TRBJ2-7 better at its end, which makes the J call doubtful. TRBV21-1 is marked as a pseudogene. The CDR3 spells CASSTGTDARLVYEQYF. The CDR3 DNA follows: TGTGCCAGCAGCACTGGGACGGACGCTCGACTGGTCTACGAGCAGTACTTC.